Shown below are 7 T cell receptor beta chains from a single sample sequenced in a study of T cell responses to AZD1222 COVID-19 vaccine. TCRdb's copy holds only in-frame clones and misses some; the assay was immunoSEQ multiplex PCR. This table holds 150,000 or so clones, approximately 92% found once. The sample in question was peripheral blood, obtained on day 0 of AZD1222 vaccination. These receptors came from an adult in good health.

This chain connects TRBV7-9 to TRBJ1-2; 9 bases agree with TRBD1. The CDR3 extends over 16 amino acids. CDR1 and CDR2 from the germline V gene are SEHNR and FQNEAQ (reference sequence). V gave up 2 bases and J gave up 4 bases; unmatched junction bases: 8. CDR3 loop: CASSLLVGQGSYGYTF. The CDR3 DNA sequence: TGTGCCAGCAGCTTATTGGTAGGACAGGGGTCCTATGGCTACACCTTC.

The chain is built from TRBV5-5 and TRBJ2-7; 7 bases fit TRBD1. The V and J ends lost 1 base and 3 bases, in that order; junction bases with no gene match: 1. There are 13 residues in the CDR3. In germline, CDR1 is SGHKS, CDR2 YYEKEE (reference sequence). CDR3 sequence reads: CASSLPGGYEQYF. CDR3 bases: TGTGCCAGCAGCTTGCCAGGGGGCTACGAGCAGTACTTC.

V and J are TRBV6-1 and TRBJ2-7; 11 bases map to TRBD1. This CDR3 comprises 16 residues. The trim removed 1 base at V and 6 bases at J, leaving 8 bases unmatched. CDR1 and CDR2 from the germline V gene are MNHNS and SASEGT. CDR3 protein: CASSEVVDRGLSEQYF. In nucleotides, the CDR3 is TGTGCCAGCAGTGAAGTGGTGGACAGGGGGCTTAGCGAGCAGTACTTC.

V gene TRBV11-2 combines with J gene TRBJ1-5, with D possibly TRBD1 on 5 matching bases. Trimming pared 0 bases from V and 4 bases from J, leaving 10 bases between. This CDR3 region has 15 residues. Per germline, CDR1 SGHAT and CDR2 FQNNGV. This CDR3 is CASSLDWGGNQPQHF. CDR3 DNA sequence: TGTGCCAGCAGCTTAGACTGGGGCGGTAATCAGCCCCAGCATTTT.

The table lists this clone with a count of one. The genes are TRBV6-6 and TRBJ2-7, with 12 bases identical to TRBD1. Germline V gene lookup returns CDR1 MNHNY and CDR2 SVGAGI (reference sequence). The CDR3 covers 16 residues. With 6 bases clipped from V and 6 bases from J, the junction kept 12 bases outside the gene matches. CDR3 amino acids: CASRGGQGAPWGEQYF. The CDR3 DNA follows: TGTGCCAGCAGGGGGGGACAGGGGGCCCCCTGGGGCGAGCAGTACTTC.

V usage is TRBV30 and J usage is TRBJ2-7; D remains unclear. The CDR3 has 12 residues. The V and J ends lost 1 base and 0 bases respectively, with 4 bases between them. Germline V gives CDR1 GTSNPN, CDR2 SVGIG (reference sequence). The DNA for the CDR3 is TGTGCCTGGAGTGAGATCTCCTACGAGCAGTACTTC. As protein: CAWSEISYEQYF.

This clone was counted a single time. V is TRBV5-3 and J is TRBJ2-7, with D perhaps TRBD1 (6 bases). Being an ORF, TRBV5-3 has a function that is uncertain. Trimming removed 3 bases from V and 1 base from J, with 11 bases in between. This CDR3 comprises 14 residues. The CDR3 spells CARSSTGPSYEQYF. The CDR3 nucleotides read TGTGCCAGAAGCTCTACAGGGCCTTCCTACGAGCAGTACTTC.